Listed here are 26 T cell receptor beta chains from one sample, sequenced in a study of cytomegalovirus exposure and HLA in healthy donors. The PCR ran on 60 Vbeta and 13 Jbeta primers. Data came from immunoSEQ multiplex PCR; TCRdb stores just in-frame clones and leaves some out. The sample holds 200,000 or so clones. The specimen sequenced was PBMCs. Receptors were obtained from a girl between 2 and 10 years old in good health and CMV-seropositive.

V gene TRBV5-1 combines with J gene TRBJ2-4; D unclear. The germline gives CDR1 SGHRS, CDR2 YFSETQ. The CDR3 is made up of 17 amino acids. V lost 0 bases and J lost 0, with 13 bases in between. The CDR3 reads CASSLGVADIAKNIQYF. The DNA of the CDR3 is TGCGCCAGCAGCTTGGGAGTGGCGGATATAGCCAAAAACATTCAGTACTTC.

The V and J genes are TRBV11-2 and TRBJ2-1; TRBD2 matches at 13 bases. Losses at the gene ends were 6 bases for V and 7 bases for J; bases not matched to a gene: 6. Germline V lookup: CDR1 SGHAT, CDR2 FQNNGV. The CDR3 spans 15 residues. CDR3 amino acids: CASRELAGGSNEQFF. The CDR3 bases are TGTGCCAGCAGGGAACTAGCGGGAGGGTCTAATGAGCAGTTCTTC.

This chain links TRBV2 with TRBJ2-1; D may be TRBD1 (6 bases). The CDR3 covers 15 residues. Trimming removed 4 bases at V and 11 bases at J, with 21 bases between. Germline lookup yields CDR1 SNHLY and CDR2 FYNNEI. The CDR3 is CASSVGGPAQSQQFF. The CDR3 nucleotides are TGTGCCAGCAGTGTAGGGGGTCCTGCACAATCTCAGCAGTTCTTC.

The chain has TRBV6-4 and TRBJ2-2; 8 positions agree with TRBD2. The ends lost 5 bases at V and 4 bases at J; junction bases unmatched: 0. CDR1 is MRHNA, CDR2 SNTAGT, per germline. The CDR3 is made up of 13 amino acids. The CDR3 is CASSSGSTGELFF. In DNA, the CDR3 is TGTGCCAGCAGTAGCGGGAGCACCGGGGAGCTGTTTTTT.

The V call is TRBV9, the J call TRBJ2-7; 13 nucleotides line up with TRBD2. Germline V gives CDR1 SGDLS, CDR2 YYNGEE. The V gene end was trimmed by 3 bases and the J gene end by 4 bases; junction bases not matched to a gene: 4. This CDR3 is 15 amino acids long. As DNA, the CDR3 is TGTGCCAGCAGCGGCGGGACTAGCGGGACTTACGAGCAGTACTTC. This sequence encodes CASSGGTSGTYEQYF.

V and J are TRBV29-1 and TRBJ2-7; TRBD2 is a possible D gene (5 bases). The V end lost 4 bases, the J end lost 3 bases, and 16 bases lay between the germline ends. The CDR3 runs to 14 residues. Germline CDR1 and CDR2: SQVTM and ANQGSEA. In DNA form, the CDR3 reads TGCAGCGTTGTACTAGAAAAATCGCGCTACGAGCAGTACTTC. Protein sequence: CSVVLEKSRYEQYF.

The CDR3 loop is CASRARDISSYEQYF. The CDR3 bases are TGTGCCAGCAGAGCTCGGGACATAAGCTCCTACGAGCAGTACTTC. The chain carries TRBV6-6 and TRBJ2-7; tentatively, D is TRBD1 (6 bases). Germline V lookup: CDR1 MNHNY, CDR2 SVGAGI (reference sequence). The CDR3 is 15 residues long. Trimming left V 6 bases short and J 0 bases short, with 15 bases between.

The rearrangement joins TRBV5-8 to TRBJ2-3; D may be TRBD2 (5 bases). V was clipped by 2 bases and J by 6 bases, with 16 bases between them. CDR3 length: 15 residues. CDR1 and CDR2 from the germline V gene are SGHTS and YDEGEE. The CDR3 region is CASSLEGRGWDTQYF. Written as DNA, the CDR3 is TGTGCCAGCAGCTTAGAGGGTCGAGGATGGGATACGCAGTATTTT.

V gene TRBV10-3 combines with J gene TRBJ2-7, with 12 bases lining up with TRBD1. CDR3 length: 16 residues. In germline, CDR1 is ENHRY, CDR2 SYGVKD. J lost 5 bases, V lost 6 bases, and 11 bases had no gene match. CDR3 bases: TGTGCCATCAGGGAGGGGACAGGGGGCGCCGAACACGAGCAGTACTTC. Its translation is CAIREGTGGAEHEQYF.

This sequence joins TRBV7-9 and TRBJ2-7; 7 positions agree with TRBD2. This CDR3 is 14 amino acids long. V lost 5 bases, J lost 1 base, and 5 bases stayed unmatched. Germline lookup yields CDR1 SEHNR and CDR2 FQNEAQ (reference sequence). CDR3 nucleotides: TGTGCCAGCAGCCTAGGACTAGGATCCTACGAGCAGTACTTC. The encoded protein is CASSLGLGSYEQYF.

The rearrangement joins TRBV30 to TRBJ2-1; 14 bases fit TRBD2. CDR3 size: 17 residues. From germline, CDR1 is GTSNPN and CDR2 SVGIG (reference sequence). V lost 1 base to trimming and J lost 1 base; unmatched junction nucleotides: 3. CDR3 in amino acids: CAWSDRLAGGSYNEQFF. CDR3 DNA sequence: TGTGCCTGGAGTGATAGACTAGCGGGGGGGTCCTACAATGAGCAGTTCTTC.

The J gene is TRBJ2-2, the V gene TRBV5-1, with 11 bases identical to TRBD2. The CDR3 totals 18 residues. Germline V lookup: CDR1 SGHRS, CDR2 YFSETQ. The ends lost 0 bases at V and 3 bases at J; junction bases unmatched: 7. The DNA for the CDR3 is TGCGCCAGCAGCTTGGCCTTGGGACTAGCGGCCTACACCGGGGAGCTGTTTTTT. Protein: CASSLALGLAAYTGELFF.

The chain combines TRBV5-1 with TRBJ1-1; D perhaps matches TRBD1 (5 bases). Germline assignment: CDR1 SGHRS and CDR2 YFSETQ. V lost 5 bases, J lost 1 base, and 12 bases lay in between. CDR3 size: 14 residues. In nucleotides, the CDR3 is TGCGCCAGCAGAGGTTTAGACAGGAACACTGAAGCTTTCTTT. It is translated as CASRGLDRNTEAFF. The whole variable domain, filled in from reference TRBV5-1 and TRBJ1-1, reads KAGVTQTPRYLIKTRGQQVTLSCSPISGHRSVSWYQQTPGQGLQFLFEYFSETQRNKGNFPGRFSGRQFSNSRSEMNVSTLELGDSALYLCASRGLDRNTEAFFGQGTRLTVV.

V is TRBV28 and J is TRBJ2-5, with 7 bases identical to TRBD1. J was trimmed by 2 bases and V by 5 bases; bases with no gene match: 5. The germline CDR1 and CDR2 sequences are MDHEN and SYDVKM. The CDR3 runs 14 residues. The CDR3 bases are TGTGCCAGCAGTCCTCCGGGACAGCAAGAGACCCAGTACTTC. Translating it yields CASSPPGQQETQYF.

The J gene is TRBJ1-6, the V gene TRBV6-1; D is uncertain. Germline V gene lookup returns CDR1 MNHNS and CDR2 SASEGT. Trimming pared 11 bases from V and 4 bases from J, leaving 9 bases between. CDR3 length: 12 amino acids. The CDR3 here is CAGGLYNSPLHF. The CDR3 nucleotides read TGTGCCGGCGGACTTTATAATTCACCCCTCCACTTT.

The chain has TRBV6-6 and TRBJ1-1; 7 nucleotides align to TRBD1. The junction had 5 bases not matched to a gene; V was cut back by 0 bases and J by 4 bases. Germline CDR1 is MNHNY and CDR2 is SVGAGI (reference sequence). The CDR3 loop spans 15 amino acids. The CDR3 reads CASSYSRGRSTEAFF. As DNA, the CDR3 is TGTGCCAGCAGTTACTCGAGGGGGCGCAGCACTGAAGCTTTCTTT.

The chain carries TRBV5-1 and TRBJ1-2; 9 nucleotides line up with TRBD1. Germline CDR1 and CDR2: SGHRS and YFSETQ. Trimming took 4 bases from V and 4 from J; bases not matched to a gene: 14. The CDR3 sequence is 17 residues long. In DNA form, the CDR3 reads TGCGCCAGCAGCCAGGGACAGGGACAAGGGATCGGCTATGGCTACACCTTC. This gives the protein CASSQGQGQGIGYGYTF.

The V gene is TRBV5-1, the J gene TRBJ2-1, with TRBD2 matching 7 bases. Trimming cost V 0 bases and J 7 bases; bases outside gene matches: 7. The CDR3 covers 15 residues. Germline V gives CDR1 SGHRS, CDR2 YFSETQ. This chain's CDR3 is CASSLVGGSFNEQFF. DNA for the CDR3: TGCGCCAGCAGCTTGGTTGGCGGGAGCTTTAATGAGCAGTTCTTC.

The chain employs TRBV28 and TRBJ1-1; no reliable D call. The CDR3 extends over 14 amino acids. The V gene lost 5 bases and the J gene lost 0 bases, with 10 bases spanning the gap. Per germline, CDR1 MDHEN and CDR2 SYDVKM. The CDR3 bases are TGTGCCAGCAGTCCTGGGGAGTTGAACACTGAAGCTTTCTTT. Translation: CASSPGELNTEAFF.

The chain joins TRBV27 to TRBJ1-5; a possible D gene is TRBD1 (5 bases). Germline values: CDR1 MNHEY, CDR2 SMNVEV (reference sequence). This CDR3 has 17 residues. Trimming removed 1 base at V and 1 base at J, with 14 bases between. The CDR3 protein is CASSLWGGAGSNQPQHF. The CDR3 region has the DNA TGTGCCAGCAGTTTATGGGGGGGAGCTGGCAGCAATCAGCCCCAGCATTTT.

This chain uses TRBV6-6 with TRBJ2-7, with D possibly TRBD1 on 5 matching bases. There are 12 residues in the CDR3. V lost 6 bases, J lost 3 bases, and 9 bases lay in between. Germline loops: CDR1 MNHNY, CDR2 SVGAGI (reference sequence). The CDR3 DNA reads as TGTGCCAGCAGAAAACAGGACTACGAGCAGTACTTC. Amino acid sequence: CASRKQDYEQYF.

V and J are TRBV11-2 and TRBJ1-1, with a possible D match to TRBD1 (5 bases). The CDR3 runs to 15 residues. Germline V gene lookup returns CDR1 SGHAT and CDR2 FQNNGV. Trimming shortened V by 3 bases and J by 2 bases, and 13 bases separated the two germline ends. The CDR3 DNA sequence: TGTGCCAGCAGCTTGGGGCAGGTAGGAAACACTGAAGCTTTCTTT. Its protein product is CASSLGQVGNTEAFF.

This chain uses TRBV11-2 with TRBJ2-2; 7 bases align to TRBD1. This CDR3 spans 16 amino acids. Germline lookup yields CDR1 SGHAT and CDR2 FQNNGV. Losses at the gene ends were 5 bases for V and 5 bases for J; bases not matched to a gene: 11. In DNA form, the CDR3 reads TGTGCCAGCAGCCCATTGGCCAGGGGGAATACCGGGGAGCTGTTTTTT. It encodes CASSPLARGNTGELFF.

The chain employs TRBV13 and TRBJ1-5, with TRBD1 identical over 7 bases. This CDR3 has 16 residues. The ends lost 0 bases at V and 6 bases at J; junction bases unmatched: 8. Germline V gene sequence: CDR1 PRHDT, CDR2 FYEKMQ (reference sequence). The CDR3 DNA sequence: TGTGCCAGCAGCTTAGGGGGGGCCAGGGGGAGTCAGCCCCAGCATTTT. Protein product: CASSLGGARGSQPQHF.

The CDR3 bases are TGTGCCAGCAGCCAAGAGCGGGGCAGCAATCAGCCCCAGCATTTT. Its protein product is CASSQERGSNQPQHF. The chain uses TRBV4-2 and TRBJ1-5, with D possibly matching TRBD1 (5 bases). The CDR3 is made up of 15 amino acids. Germline loops: CDR1 LGHNA, CDR2 YNFKEQ. The germline V and J ends were trimmed by 0 bases and 1 base, with 7 bases remaining between them.

The CDR3: CASSLLLAGGKNIQYF. CDR3 bases: TGTGCCAGCTCACTATTACTAGCGGGAGGGAAAAACATTCAGTACTTC. V is TRBV18 and J is TRBJ2-4; TRBD2 matches at 13 bases. The CDR3 runs 16 residues. V gave up 4 bases and J gave up 4 bases; unmatched junction bases: 4. Germline loops: CDR1 KGHSH, CDR2 LQKENI.